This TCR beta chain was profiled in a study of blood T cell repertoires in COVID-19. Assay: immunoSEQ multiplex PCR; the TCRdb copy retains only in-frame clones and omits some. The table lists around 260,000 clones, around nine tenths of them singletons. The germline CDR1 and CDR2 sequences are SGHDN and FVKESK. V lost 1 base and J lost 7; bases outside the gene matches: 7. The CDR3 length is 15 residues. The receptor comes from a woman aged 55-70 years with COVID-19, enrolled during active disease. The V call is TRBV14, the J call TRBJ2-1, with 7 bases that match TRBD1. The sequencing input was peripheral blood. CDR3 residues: CASSQGQGLANEQFF. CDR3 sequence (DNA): TGTGCCAGCAGCCAAGGACAGGGATTAGCGAATGAGCAGTTCTTC.